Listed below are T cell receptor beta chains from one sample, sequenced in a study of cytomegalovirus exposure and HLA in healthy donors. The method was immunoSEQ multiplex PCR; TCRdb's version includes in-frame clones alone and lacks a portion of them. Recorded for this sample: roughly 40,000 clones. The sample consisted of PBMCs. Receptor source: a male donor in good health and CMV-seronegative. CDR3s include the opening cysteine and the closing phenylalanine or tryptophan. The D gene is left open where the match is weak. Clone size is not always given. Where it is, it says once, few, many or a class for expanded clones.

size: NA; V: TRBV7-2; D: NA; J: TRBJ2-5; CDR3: CASSRSGEGETQYF; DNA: TGTGCCAGCAGCCGGTCGGGCGAGGGAGAGACCCAGTACTTC
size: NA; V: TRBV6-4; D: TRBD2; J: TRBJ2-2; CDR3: CATRRESFGELFF; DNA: TGTGCCACCAGGCGGGAGTCGTTCGGGGAGCTGTTTTTT
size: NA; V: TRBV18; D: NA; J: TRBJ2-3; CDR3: CASSPRGSTTDTQYF; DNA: TGTGCCAGCTCGCCCAGAGGGAGTACCACAGATACGCAGTATTTT
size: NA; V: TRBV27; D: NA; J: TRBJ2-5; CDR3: CASSLNSRGETQYF; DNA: TGTGCCAGCAGTTTAAACTCTCGCGGGGAGACCCAGTACTTC
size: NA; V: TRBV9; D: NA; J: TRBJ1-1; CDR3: CASSGGTGNTEAFF; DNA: TGTGCCAGCAGCGGGGGAACAGGGAACACTGAAGCTTTCTTT
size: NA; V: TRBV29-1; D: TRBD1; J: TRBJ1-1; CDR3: CSVVGTGNTEAFF; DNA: TGCAGCGTGGTCGGGACAGGGAACACTGAAGCTTTCTTT
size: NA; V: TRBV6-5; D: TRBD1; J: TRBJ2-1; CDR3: CASSYLGQGDNEQFF; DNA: TGTGCCAGCAGTTACCTGGGACAGGGGGACAATGAGCAGTTCTTC
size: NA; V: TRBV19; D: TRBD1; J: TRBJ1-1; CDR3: CASSRRTGDMNTEAFF; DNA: TGTGCCAGTAGCCGCCGGACAGGGGACATGAACACTGAAGCTTTCTTT
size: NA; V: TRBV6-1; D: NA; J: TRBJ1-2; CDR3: CASSEVQGNYGYTF; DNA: TGTGCCAGCAGTGAAGTTCAGGGCAACTATGGCTACACCTTC
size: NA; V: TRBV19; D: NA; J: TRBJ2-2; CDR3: CASSIGGQARPGELFF; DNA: TGTGCCAGTAGTATAGGGGGGCAGGCTAGGCCCGGGGAGCTGTTTTTT
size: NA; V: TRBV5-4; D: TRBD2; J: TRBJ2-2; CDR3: CASSSGGPSGYTGELFF; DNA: TGTGCCAGCAGCTCCGGAGGGCCTAGCGGGTACACCGGGGAGCTGTTTTTT
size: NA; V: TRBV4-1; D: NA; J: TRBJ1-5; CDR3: CASSQERQYSNQPQHF; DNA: TGCGCCAGCAGCCAAGAGAGACAGTATAGCAATCAGCCCCAGCATTTT
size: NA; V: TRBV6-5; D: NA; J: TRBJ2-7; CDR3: CASSYKSSYEQYF; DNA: TGTGCCAGCAGTTACAAGAGCTCCTACGAGCAGTACTTC
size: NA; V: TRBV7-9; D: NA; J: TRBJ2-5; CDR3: CASSLVNSPETQYF; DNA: TGTGCCAGCAGCTTAGTCAACTCCCCGGAGACCCAGTACTTC
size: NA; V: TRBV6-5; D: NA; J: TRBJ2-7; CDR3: CASSYSLSSYEQYF; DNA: TGTGCCAGCAGTTATAGCCTGAGCTCCTACGAGCAGTACTTC
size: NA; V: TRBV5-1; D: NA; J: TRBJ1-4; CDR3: CASTEGDFNEKLFF; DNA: TGCGCCAGCACCGAGGGGGATTTTAATGAAAAACTGTTTTTT
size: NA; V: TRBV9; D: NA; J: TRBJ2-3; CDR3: CASSVRQADTQYF; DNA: TGTGCCAGCAGCGTACGTCAGGCAGATACGCAGTATTTT
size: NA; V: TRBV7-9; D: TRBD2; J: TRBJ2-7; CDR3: CASSPVSGRVDEQYF; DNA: TGTGCCAGCAGCCCGGTTAGCGGGAGGGTCGACGAGCAGTACTTC
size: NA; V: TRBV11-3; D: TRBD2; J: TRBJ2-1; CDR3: CASSLRPSGSEQFF; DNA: TGTGCCAGCAGCTTAAGACCTAGCGGGAGTGAGCAGTTCTTC
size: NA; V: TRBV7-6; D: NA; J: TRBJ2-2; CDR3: CASSLVLQGNTGELFF; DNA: TGTGCCAGCAGCTTGGTACTACAAGGGAACACCGGGGAGCTGTTTTTT
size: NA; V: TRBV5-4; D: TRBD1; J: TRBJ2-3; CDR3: CASSRDRGETDTQYF; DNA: TGTGCCAGCAGTCGGGACAGGGGAGAAACAGATACGCAGTATTTT
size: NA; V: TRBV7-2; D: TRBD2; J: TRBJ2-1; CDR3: CASSPLWSGGPNEQFF; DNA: TGTGCCAGCAGCCCTCTTTGGAGCGGGGGGCCCAATGAGCAGTTCTTC
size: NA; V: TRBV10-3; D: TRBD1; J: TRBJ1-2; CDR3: CAISDPRRTGTNYGYTF; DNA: TGTGCCATCAGTGACCCCCGAAGGACAGGGACTAACTATGGCTACACCTTC
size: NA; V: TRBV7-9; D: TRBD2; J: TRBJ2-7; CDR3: CASSLRSVREGTYEQYF; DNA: TGTGCCAGCAGCTTACGGTCGGTACGGGAGGGTACCTACGAGCAGTACTTC
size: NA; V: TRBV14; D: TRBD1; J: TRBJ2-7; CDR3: CASSQGGQGMYEQYF; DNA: TGTGCCAGCAGCCAAGGCGGACAGGGGATGTACGAGCAGTACTTC
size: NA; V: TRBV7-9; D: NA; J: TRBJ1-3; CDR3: CASSPLGNTIYF; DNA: TGTGCCAGCAGCCCCTTAGGAAACACCATATATTTT
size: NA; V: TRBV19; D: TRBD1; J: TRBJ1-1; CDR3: CASSGGQGITAFF; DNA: TGTGCCAGTAGCGGCGGACAGGGGATAACAGCTTTCTTT
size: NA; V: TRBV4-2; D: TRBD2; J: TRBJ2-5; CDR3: CASSQATSGRAVETQYF; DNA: TGTGCCAGCAGCCAAGCGACTAGCGGGAGGGCCGTAGAGACCCAGTACTTC
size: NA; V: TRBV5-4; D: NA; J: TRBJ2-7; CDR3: CASSLGRGVSEQYF; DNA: TGTGCCAGCAGCCTGGGCAGGGGAGTTAGCGAGCAGTACTTC
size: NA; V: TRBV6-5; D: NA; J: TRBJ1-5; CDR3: CASRPLGGHQPQHF; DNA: TGTGCCAGCAGACCCCTGGGTGGGCACCAGCCCCAGCATTTT
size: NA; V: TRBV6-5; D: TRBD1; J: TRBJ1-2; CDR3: CASRGQGNYGYTF; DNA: TGTGCCAGCAGAGGACAGGGGAACTATGGCTACACCTTC
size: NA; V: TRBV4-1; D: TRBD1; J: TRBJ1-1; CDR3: CASSPLGQANTEAFF; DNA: TGCGCCAGCAGCCCTCTTGGACAGGCGAACACTGAAGCTTTCTTT
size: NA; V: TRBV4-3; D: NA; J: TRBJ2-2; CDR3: CASSKLTGSSTGELFF; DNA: TGCGCCAGCAGCAAGCTAACGGGGTCGAGTACCGGGGAGCTGTTTTTT
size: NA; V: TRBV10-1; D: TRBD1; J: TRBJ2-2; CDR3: CASSRTGKNTGELFF; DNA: TGCGCCAGCAGTCGGACAGGCAAAAACACCGGGGAGCTGTTTTTT
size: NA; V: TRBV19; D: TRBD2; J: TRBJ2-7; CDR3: CASSIAPGLAVSYEQYF; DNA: TGTGCCAGTAGTATAGCCCCGGGACTAGCGGTCTCCTACGAGCAGTACTTC
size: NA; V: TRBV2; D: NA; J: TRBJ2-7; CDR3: CASSVGGHYEQYF; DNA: TGTGCCAGCAGTGTGGGGGGGCACTACGAGCAGTACTTC
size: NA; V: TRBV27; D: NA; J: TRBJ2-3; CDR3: CASSYRFITDTQYF; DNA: TGTGCCAGCAGTTACAGGTTTATCACAGATACGCAGTATTTT
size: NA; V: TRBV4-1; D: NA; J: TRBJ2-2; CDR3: CASSQEWRGTGELFF; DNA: TGCGCCAGCAGCCAAGAATGGCGGGGAACCGGGGAGCTGTTTTTT
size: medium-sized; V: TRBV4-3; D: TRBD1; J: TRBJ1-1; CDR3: CASSQDLGTGGTEAFF; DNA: TGCGCCAGCAGCCAAGATCTCGGGACAGGGGGGACTGAAGCTTTCTTT
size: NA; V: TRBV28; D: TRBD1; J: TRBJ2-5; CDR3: CASSPPRGTGGRETQYF; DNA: TGTGCCAGCAGTCCTCCCCGTGGGACAGGGGGCCGGGAGACCCAGTACTTC
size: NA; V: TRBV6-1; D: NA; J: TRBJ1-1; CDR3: CASSPGIAEAFF; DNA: TGTGCCAGCAGTCCAGGAATTGCTGAAGCTTTCTTT
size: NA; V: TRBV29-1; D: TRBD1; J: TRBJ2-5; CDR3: CSVRQGETQYF; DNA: TGCAGCGTTCGACAGGGGGAGACCCAGTACTTC
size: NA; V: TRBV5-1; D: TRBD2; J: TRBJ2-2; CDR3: CASSLQLAGDTGELFF; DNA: TGCGCCAGCAGCTTGCAACTAGCGGGAGACACCGGGGAGCTGTTTTTT
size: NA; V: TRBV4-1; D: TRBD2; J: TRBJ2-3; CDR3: CASSRSGLAGNTDTQYF; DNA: TGCGCCAGCAGCCGCAGCGGACTAGCGGGAAACACAGATACGCAGTATTTT
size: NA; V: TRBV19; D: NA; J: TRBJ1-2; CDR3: CASSRGRAMDGYTF; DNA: TGTGCCAGTAGTAGGGGGAGGGCTATGGATGGCTACACCTTC
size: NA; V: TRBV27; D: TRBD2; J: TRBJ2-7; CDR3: CASSRSSGSSYEQYF; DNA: TGTGCCAGCAGTAGGTCTAGCGGGAGCTCCTACGAGCAGTACTTC